The 29 T cell receptor beta chains below all came from one sample that was sequenced in a study of control samples from healthy donors and cancer patients. Repertoires were generated with immunoSEQ multiplex PCR, while TCRdb's copy carries only in-frame clones and drops some. This sample has about 55,000 clones, with approximately 88% found just once. The sample taken for sequencing was blood. All receptors come from a man aged 50-59 years in good health.

The genes are TRBV28 and TRBJ2-2; D might be TRBD1 or TRBD2, each matching 6 bases. CDR3 length: 15 residues. V was clipped by 6 bases and J by 0 bases, with 11 bases between them. CDR1 and CDR2 from the germline V gene are MDHEN and SYDVKM. This CDR3 is CASREGGANTGELFF. The CDR3 coding sequence is TGTGCCAGCAGGGAGGGGGGCGCGAACACCGGGGAGCTGTTTTTT.

The chain combines TRBV5-6 with TRBJ2-6; D call uncertain. CDR3 length: 17 residues. The ends were cut back, 4 bases at V and 0 bases at J, with 14 bases in the middle. Germline CDR1 is SGHDT and CDR2 is YYEEEE. CDR3 sequence: CASSPILDNSGANVLTF. The CDR3, as DNA: TGTGCCAGCAGCCCAATTCTAGACAACTCTGGGGCCAACGTCCTGACTTTC.

The CDR3 nucleotides read TGTGCCAGTAGTTTCCACGGTTACAATCAGCCCCAGCATTTT. It translates to CASSFHGYNQPQHF. The V gene is TRBV19, the J gene TRBJ1-5; D is uncertain. CDR1 and CDR2 from the germline V gene are LNHDA and SQIVND (reference sequence). The CDR3 is 14 residues long. V lost 5 bases and J 3 bases, leaving 11 bases between the germline ends.

This clone is a singleton in its sample. The chain combines TRBV19 with TRBJ2-1; 10 positions agree with TRBD2. The V gene's germline CDR1 is LNHDA and CDR2 SQIVND (reference sequence). The CDR3 has 15 residues. With 8 bases clipped from V and 3 bases from J, the junction kept 7 bases outside the gene matches. The DNA of the CDR3 is TGTGCCAGTCGGACTAGCGGAGGCCTCTACAATGAGCAGTTCTTC. Protein: CASRTSGGLYNEQFF.

This sequence joins TRBV19 and TRBJ2-1, with 13 bases that match TRBD2. CDR3 size: 15 residues. CDR1 is LNHDA, CDR2 SQIVND, per germline (reference sequence). V lost 5 bases to trimming and J lost 6 bases; unmatched junction nucleotides: 4. DNA for the CDR3: TGTGCCAGTAGTTTCGGGACTAGCGGGATCAATGAGCAGTTCTTC. Its protein product is CASSFGTSGINEQFF.

The V gene is TRBV27, the J gene TRBJ1-6; D is ambiguous. V was clipped by 1 base and J by 8 bases, with 18 bases between them. Germline CDR1 is MNHEY and CDR2 is SMNVEV (reference sequence). This CDR3 spans 17 amino acids. As DNA, the CDR3 is TGTGCCAGCAGTTTATTACAGCTTCAATCAGAATATTCACCCCTCCACTTT. It specifies CASSLLQLQSEYSPLHF.

As DNA, the CDR3 is TGTGCCAGCAGGCCTACCGGGAGACTGGACAATGAGCAGTTCTTC. Its translation: CASRPTGRLDNEQFF. V gene TRBV7-2 combines with J gene TRBJ2-1; maybe TRBD2 (6 bases). V lost 6 bases to trimming and J lost 5 bases, with 17 bases between them. The V gene's germline CDR1 is SGHTA and CDR2 FQGNSA. The CDR3 is made up of 15 amino acids.

This clone has a single count. The V and J genes are TRBV5-1 and TRBJ1-1; no definite D call. The CDR3 sequence is 14 residues long. The germline gives CDR1 SGHRS, CDR2 YFSETQ. Deletions cut 4 bases from V and 1 base from J, with 11 bases between. CDR3 in amino acids: CASSPQVTNTEAFF. Written as DNA, the CDR3 is TGCGCCAGCAGCCCCCAGGTTACGAACACTGAAGCTTTCTTT.

The chain has TRBV9 and TRBJ1-5; D is perhaps TRBD1 (5 bases). The CDR3 contains 15 residues. Deletions cut 2 bases from V and 2 bases from J, with 11 bases between. CDR1 is SGDLS, CDR2 YYNGEE, per germline. The CDR3 region is CASSVGAMGNQPQHF. The CDR3 region has the DNA TGTGCCAGCAGCGTTGGGGCTATGGGCAATCAGCCCCAGCATTTT.

CDR3 sequence: CASSQESGIEQYF. The CDR3 nucleotides read TGTGCCAGCAGCCAAGAATCCGGGATCGAGCAGTACTTC. This sequence joins TRBV14 and TRBJ2-7; maybe TRBD2 (5 bases). Germline V CDR1 and CDR2: SGHDN, FVKESK. The CDR3 has 13 amino acids. The V gene lost 0 bases and the J gene lost 6 bases, with 9 bases spanning the gap.

The chain recombines TRBV6-5 with TRBJ2-1; TRBD2 agrees at 9 bases. CDR1 MNHEY and CDR2 SVGAGI come from the germline V gene. The CDR3 extends over 14 amino acids. Trimming removed 10 bases from V and 6 bases from J; junction bases left unmatched: 10. CDR3 sequence reads: CATHRTSAGNEQFF. Written as DNA, the CDR3 is TGTGCCACACACAGGACTAGCGCCGGCAATGAGCAGTTCTTC.

The V gene is TRBV2, the J gene TRBJ1-5; 7 nucleotides line up with TRBD1. V was pared by 6 bases and J by 0 bases, with 8 bases of the junction left unmatched. CDR1 is SNHLY, CDR2 FYNNEI, per germline. This CDR3 spans 16 amino acids. CDR3 amino acids: CASRELQGSSNQPQHF. Here the CDR3 DNA reads TGTGCCAGCAGAGAATTACAGGGGTCTAGCAATCAGCCCCAGCATTTT.

This sequence joins TRBV7-2 and TRBJ2-7; 8 bases line up with TRBD2. With 5 bases clipped from V and 3 bases from J, the junction kept 6 bases outside the gene matches. Germline loops: CDR1 SGHTA, CDR2 FQGNSA. This CDR3 contains 14 residues. The DNA for the CDR3 is TGTGCCAGCAGCGCCTCTAGCGGGTACTACGAGCAGTACTTC. As protein: CASSASSGYYEQYF.

The V gene is TRBV28, the J gene TRBJ2-1; 7 bases align to TRBD2. Per the germline V gene, CDR1 is MDHEN and CDR2 is SYDVKM. V dropped 7 bases and J dropped 6; count of bases not matched to a gene: 12. The CDR3 spans 15 residues. The CDR3 here is CASTWVAGVLNEQFF. CDR3 sequence (DNA): TGTGCCAGCACCTGGGTTGCGGGAGTTCTCAATGAGCAGTTCTTC.

The chain employs TRBV3-1 (or the pseudogene TRBV3-2) and TRBJ2-3; D gene uncertain. The ends were cut back, 4 bases at V and 6 bases at J, with 17 bases in the middle. CDR3 length: 15 amino acids. Looked up from germline, CDR1 is LGHDT and CDR2 is YNNKEL (reference sequence). CDR3 loop: CASSLAGPQRDTQYF. As DNA, the CDR3 is TGTGCCAGCAGCCTCGCCGGGCCCCAGAGGGATACGCAGTATTTT.

V gene TRBV28 combines with J gene TRBJ1-1, with 9 bases identical to TRBD1. The CDR3 spans 15 residues. Losses at the gene ends were 3 bases for V and 1 base for J; bases not matched to a gene: 3. CDR1 and CDR2 from the germline V gene are MDHEN and SYDVKM. CDR3 sequence reads: CASSFSTGGNTEAFF. CDR3 DNA sequence: TGTGCCAGCAGTTTTTCGACAGGGGGGAACACTGAAGCTTTCTTT.

In DNA form, the CDR3 reads TGTGCCAGCAGCTCCTTAGCGGGAGTGAGGTACAATGAGCAGTTCTTC. Its translation: CASSSLAGVRYNEQFF. The chain couples TRBV11-2 to TRBJ2-1; TRBD2 aligns across 9 bases. Germline CDR1 SGHAT, CDR2 FQNNGV. Trimming took 4 bases from V and 4 from J; bases not matched to a gene: 8. The CDR3 runs 16 residues. The full variable domain, in which reference TRBV11-2 and TRBJ2-1 provide the parts outside the CDR3, is EAGVAQSPRYKIIEKRQSVAFWCNPISGHATLYWYQQILGQGPKLLIQFQNNGVVDDSQLPKDRFSAERLKGVDSTLKIQPAKLEDSAVYLCASSSLAGVRYNEQFFGPGTRLTVL.

V and J are TRBV9 and TRBJ2-1; D ambiguous. The CDR3 spans 13 residues. V dropped 0 bases and J dropped 2 bases, with 3 bases sitting between them. CDR1 is SGDLS and CDR2 is YYNGEE in the germline V gene. Here the CDR3 DNA reads TGTGCCAGCAGCGTAGACACCTACAATGAGCAGTTCTTC. Residues: CASSVDTYNEQFF.

The chain combines TRBV9 with TRBJ2-2; 8 bases align to TRBD1. Germline trimming cut 0 bases from V and 1 base from J; bases unmatched to any gene: 2. This CDR3 comprises 16 residues. Germline assignment: CDR1 SGDLS and CDR2 YYNGEE. Written as DNA, the CDR3 is TGTGCCAGCAGCGTAGGTGGACAGGGGAACACCGGGGAGCTGTTTTTT. It yields the protein CASSVGGQGNTGELFF.

The chain uses TRBV28 and TRBJ2-1, with 14 bases matching TRBD2. Trimming at V came to 2 bases and at J to 8 bases, leaving 5 bases not matched to a gene. CDR3 length: 16 amino acids. CDR1 is MDHEN and CDR2 is SYDVKM in the germline V gene. The CDR3 nucleotides read TGTGCCAGCAGTTTAGGGGGGACTAGCGGGAGCTATGAGCAGTTCTTC. It yields the protein CASSLGGTSGSYEQFF.

The chain couples TRBV5-4 to TRBJ2-2, with 10 bases lining up with TRBD2. The CDR3 contains 17 residues. V was pared by 4 bases and J by 3 bases, with 9 bases of the junction left unmatched. Germline V lookup: CDR1 SGHNT, CDR2 YYREEE (reference sequence). This chain's CDR3 is CASSPGLAGEYTGELFF. CDR3 sequence (DNA): TGTGCCAGCAGCCCGGGGCTAGCGGGAGAGTACACCGGGGAGCTGTTTTTT.

The rearrangement uses TRBV6-5 and TRBJ2-3; no clear D. The CDR3 has 11 residues. Trimming shortened V by 4 bases and J by 5 bases, and 4 bases separated the two germline ends. Germline CDR1 and CDR2: MNHEY and SVGAGI. CDR3 DNA sequence: TGTGCCAGCAGTTCCCGAGATACGCAGTATTTT. Translation gives CASSSRDTQYF.

The chain recombines TRBV11-1 with TRBJ2-5, with 15 bases matching TRBD2. CDR1 and CDR2 (germline): SGHAT, FQDESV (reference sequence). After removal of 5 bases from V and 4 bases from J, the junction contained 5 bases not matched to a gene. The CDR3 sequence is 16 residues long. This chain's CDR3 is CASSQGLAGGGETQYF. The CDR3 nucleotides are TGTGCCAGCAGCCAGGGACTAGCGGGAGGCGGAGAGACCCAGTACTTC.

The count of this clone is one. The chain joins TRBV18 to TRBJ1-1; D call uncertain. The ends were cut back, 3 bases at V and 5 bases at J, with 19 bases in the middle. The germline V gene has CDR1 KGHSH and CDR2 LQKENI. The length of the CDR3 is 16 residues. CDR3 loop: CASSPLGMEVGTEAFF. CDR3 nucleotides: TGTGCCAGCTCACCCTTGGGTATGGAGGTCGGGACTGAAGCTTTCTTT.

This clone was counted once. The CDR3 nucleotides are TGTGCCACCGGGAGGTTGCCAGGGGAGACCCAGTACTTC. Residues: CATGRLPGETQYF. V usage is TRBV24-1 and J usage is TRBJ2-5; weak D call: TRBD2 (6 bases). Germline V gene lookup returns CDR1 KGHDR and CDR2 SFDVKD. This CDR3 comprises 13 residues. Trimming stripped 9 bases from V and 5 bases from J, with 15 bases between.

The chain uses TRBV5-1 and TRBJ1-2; 8 bases match TRBD1. Germline V gene data show CDR1 as SGHRS and CDR2 as YFSETQ. The V gene end was trimmed by 3 bases and the J gene end by 7 bases; junction bases not matched to a gene: 11. The length of the CDR3 is 15 residues. CDR3 residues: CASSSRQGTFGGYTF. CDR3 coding DNA: TGCGCCAGCAGCTCTCGACAGGGGACGTTTGGTGGCTACACCTTC.

This clone was detected only once. This sequence joins TRBV27 and TRBJ2-2; D is unresolved. This CDR3 region has 14 residues. V lost 6 bases and J lost 2, with 10 bases in between. CDR1 and CDR2 (germline): MNHEY, SMNVEV (reference sequence). The CDR3 sequence: CASSSQPNTGELFF. DNA for the CDR3: TGTGCCAGCAGCAGCCAGCCTAACACCGGGGAGCTGTTTTTT.

V is TRBV3-1 (or the pseudogene TRBV3-2) and J is TRBJ2-5; 11 bases align to TRBD2. Unmatched junction bases numbered 8, after V lost 6 bases and J lost 5 bases. The CDR3 is 15 amino acids. Per the germline V gene, CDR1 is LGHDT and CDR2 is YNNKEL (reference sequence). The CDR3 protein is CASRGTSGWGETQYF. For the CDR3, the DNA is TGTGCCAGCAGGGGGACTAGCGGTTGGGGGGAGACCCAGTACTTC.

The CDR3 bases are TGCGCCAGCAGTGTGGGGAACGGGGAGCTGTTTTTT. Translating gives CASSVGNGELFF. The chain employs TRBV10-1 and TRBJ2-2, with unresolved D. With 4 bases removed from V and 7 bases from J, the gap between germline ends came to 7 bases. CDR3 length: 12 amino acids. CDR1 and CDR2 from the germline V gene are WNHNN and SYGVQD (reference sequence).